This T cell receptor (beta chain) originates from a study of Graves' ophthalmopathy and Graves' hyperthyroidism. The TCR beta CDR3 regions underwent amplification from RNA transcripts. HTBI-primed RT-PCR formed the first round, and a multiplex PCR formed the second. Each CDR3 protein gets one entry after TCRdb re-called the multiplex PCR reads with MiXCR. The repertoire holds over a million distinct CDR3 sequences, with 36% as singletons. Looked up from germline, CDR1 is LNHNV and CDR2 is YYDKDF (reference sequence). This CDR3 is 16 amino acids long. V lost 8 bases to trimming and J lost 3 bases; unmatched junction nucleotides: 7. Among the hyperthyroidism patients, all were newly diagnosed, aged 18 to 65, with under 2 months' duration. Researchers turned away patients with other autoimmune diseases, uncontrolled infections, pregnancy or lactation. Study outcomes and limitations: Blood was where most expanded thyroid clonotypes above 0.001 frequency also turned up.

Judged by abundance, this clonotype is medium-sized (0.01 to 0.1%). The antigen remains undetermined. The clonotype was recovered from an adult man with Graves' hyperthyroidism. Material for sequencing was peripheral blood or thyroid tissue (not recorded which). This chain connects TRBV15 to TRBJ2-6, with 10 positions matching TRBD1. CDR3 in amino acids: CATRRQGASGANVLTF. The CDR3 coding sequence is TGTGCCACCCGTCGACAGGGGGCAAGTGGGGCCAACGTCCTGACTTTC.